A single sample is the source of the 10 T cell receptor beta chains below, sequenced in a study of blood T cell repertoires in COVID-19. TCRdb's table, derived via immunoSEQ multiplex PCR, lists solely in-frame clones and lacks some. The top ten hold more than 1% of the sample, which has about 380,000 clones, around 90% seen once. The specimen was PBMCs or T cells enriched from blood (not recorded which). The source is a woman aged 18-29 years who had recovered from COVID-19.

As concerns this clone: Other DNA sequences in this specimen translate into the identical CDR3. The CDR3 is CASSYQNTIYF. CDR3 DNA: TGTGCCAGCAGTTATCAAAACACCATATATTTT. The chain recombines TRBV6-5 with TRBJ1-3; no definite D call. Germline V gives CDR1 MNHEY, CDR2 SVGAGI. The CDR3 has 11 residues. V lost 3 bases, J lost 6 bases, and 3 bases lay in between.

A note on this clone: Other DNA sequences from this sample encode an identical CDR3 as well. This rearrangement joins TRBV12-3 or TRBV12-4 to TRBJ2-7; D is perhaps TRBD1 (5 bases). V lost 5 bases and J lost 3, with 8 bases in between. CDR3 length: 12 residues. The CDR3 sequence: CASSRQGYEQYF. The CDR3 DNA sequence: TGTGCCAGCAGTCGTCAGGGCTACGAGCAGTACTTC.

The rearrangement links TRBV6-5 to TRBJ1-3; 7 bases agree with TRBD1. The CDR3 covers 15 residues. Germline V CDR1 and CDR2: MNHEY, SVGAGI. Trimming cost V 6 bases and J 2 bases; bases outside gene matches: 7. The CDR3 loop reads CASRPDRAPGNTIYF. The CDR3 bases are TGTGCCAGCAGACCCGACAGGGCCCCTGGAAACACCATATATTTT.

V and J are TRBV3-1 (or the pseudogene TRBV3-2) and TRBJ1-2, with D unclear. Germline V gene lookup returns CDR1 LGHDT and CDR2 YNNKEL (reference sequence). CDR3 length: 11 residues. Trimming took off 3 bases at V and 4 bases at J, with 3 bases between the two ends. CDR3 region: CASSQAYGYTF. The CDR3 DNA reads as TGTGCCAGCAGCCAGGCCTATGGCTACACCTTC.

Note on this clone: Distinct nucleotide sequences in the sample also encode this CDR3. The chain combines TRBV6-1 with TRBJ2-7; 8 bases match TRBD1. Germline V gives CDR1 MNHNS, CDR2 SASEGT. The ends lost 2 bases at V and 2 bases at J; junction bases unmatched: 2. The CDR3 is 14 amino acids. The CDR3 reads CASSEQGAPYEQYF. Written as DNA, the CDR3 is TGTGCCAGCAGTGAACAGGGGGCCCCCTACGAGCAGTACTTC.

The J gene is TRBJ1-6, the V gene TRBV9, with 7 bases fitting TRBD1. Per the germline V gene, CDR1 is SGDLS and CDR2 is YYNGEE. Trimming removed 4 bases from V and 8 bases from J; junction bases left unmatched: 9. The length of the CDR3 is 15 residues. The CDR3 coding sequence is TGTGCCAGCAGCCCCCGACAGGGTGGCGATTCACCCCTCCACTTT. This encodes CASSPRQGGDSPLHF.

The CDR3 reads CASSLLGTGGTEAFF. CDR3 DNA sequence: TGCGCCAGCAGCTTATTGGGGACAGGCGGCACTGAAGCTTTCTTT. The V and J genes are TRBV5-1 and TRBJ1-1; the match to TRBD1 covers 8 bases. In germline, CDR1 is SGHRS, CDR2 YFSETQ. The V and J ends lost 2 bases and 4 bases, in that order; junction bases with no gene match: 7. This CDR3 has 15 amino acids.

The CDR3 reads CASSLGIGGGNYEQYF. Here the CDR3 DNA reads TGTGCCAGCAGTTTAGGTATTGGGGGAGGAAACTACGAGCAGTACTTC. The chain combines TRBV27 with TRBJ2-7, with D tentatively TRBD2 (6 bases). With 2 bases removed from V and 3 bases from J, the gap between germline ends came to 17 bases. CDR1 is MNHEY and CDR2 is SMNVEV in the germline V gene (reference sequence). The CDR3 runs 16 residues.

V and J are TRBV5-1 and TRBJ1-4; D not resolved. Trimming left V 2 bases short and J 0 bases short, with 8 bases between. CDR1 is SGHRS, CDR2 YFSETQ, per germline. The CDR3 length is 15 residues. CDR3 nucleotide sequence: TGCGCCAGCAGCTTTACACCCGCAACTAATGAAAAACTGTTTTTT. Translating it yields CASSFTPATNEKLFF.

The chain recombines TRBV5-1 with TRBJ1-1; possibly TRBD1 for D (6 bases). Germline lookup yields CDR1 SGHRS and CDR2 YFSETQ. V shed 0 bases and J shed 1 base, with 10 bases lying between them. The CDR3 has 15 amino acids. Here the CDR3 reads CASSLAEGENTEAFF. CDR3 bases: TGCGCCAGCAGCTTGGCCGAGGGGGAGAACACTGAAGCTTTCTTT.